This is a list of T cell receptor beta chains from one sample in a study of cytomegalovirus exposure and HLA in healthy donors. Profiled with immunoSEQ multiplex PCR; TCRdb holds only in-frame clones, not every one. The sample comprises 150,000 to 200,000 clones, around 72% of which are singletons, and 1.1% to 1.5% rests with the top ten. What was sequenced was PBMCs. The receptors originated from a man aged 50 or older in good health and CMV-seronegative. CDR3s include the opening cysteine and the closing phenylalanine or tryptophan. A D gene is named only where the DNA matches it firmly. Size is omitted from some rows. Given values are once, few, many or a class for expanded clones.

clone_size	d_call	v_call	j_call	cdr3_nt	cdr3_aa
NA	TRBD1	TRBV9	TRBJ1-1	TGTGCCAGCAGCCTAGGACAGGGAGAAACTGAAGCTTTCTTT	CASSLGQGETEAFF
NA	NA	TRBV2	TRBJ2-7	TGTGCCAGCAGTGATGTCACTCCCGGCTCCTACGAGCAGTACTTC	CASSDVTPGSYEQYF
NA	TRBD1	TRBV19	TRBJ1-5	TGTGCCAGTAGGGATTCACCAGGGGGCGGTGGTCAGCCCCAGCATTTT	CASRDSPGGGGQPQHF
NA	TRBD1	TRBV6-1	TRBJ2-7	TGTGCCAGCATACAGGGGATACACGAGCAGTACTTC	CASIQGIHEQYF
once	TRBD1	TRBV19	TRBJ2-5	TGTGCCAGTAGTATCCAGGGGGCTGAGACCCAGTACTTC	CASSIQGAETQYF
NA	TRBD1	TRBV5-4	TRBJ2-3	TGTGCCAGCAGCGTAGGCGATCCAGGGGGCCGGACAGATACGCAGTATTTT	CASSVGDPGGRTDTQYF
many	TRBD1	TRBV11-3	TRBJ2-1	TGTGCCAGCAGCTCCCGGGACAGGGGTTCCTACAATGAGCAGTTCTTC	CASSSRDRGSYNEQFF
few	NA	TRBV9	TRBJ1-1	TGTGCCAGCAGCGTAGCCTTCGGGACTGAAGCTTTCTTT	CASSVAFGTEAFF
NA	NA	TRBV7-9	TRBJ2-5	TGTGCCAGCAGCTTAGCTAGGGCGGGACAAGAGACCCAGTACTTC	CASSLARAGQETQYF
NA	NA	TRBV2	TRBJ1-1	TGTGCCAGCAGTGACGAAGGGTATGGTACGGACTCGAACACTGAAGCTTTCTTT	CASSDEGYGTDSNTEAFF
NA	TRBD1	TRBV7-8	TRBJ1-1	TGTGCCAGCAGCCCCCGACAGGGGCCGAGCACTGAAGCTTTCTTT	CASSPRQGPSTEAFF
few	NA	TRBV5-8	TRBJ1-6	TGTGCCAGCAGCTTGTACCCCCAGGGCTATAATTCACCCCTCCACTTT	CASSLYPQGYNSPLHF
once	NA	TRBV2	TRBJ2-7	TGTGCCAGCAGGCTCGGGACTTCAGGGACCGACGAGCAGTACTTC	CASRLGTSGTDEQYF
NA	NA	TRBV9	TRBJ1-6	TGTGCCAGCAGCCCCGCAGGACACTCTAATTCACCCCTCCACTTT	CASSPAGHSNSPLHF
NA	NA	TRBV11-2	TRBJ2-7	TGTGCCAGCAGCTTAGTGGCCGGGTTAAGCTCCTACGAGCAGTACTTC	CASSLVAGLSSYEQYF
few	TRBD1	TRBV6-6	TRBJ2-7	TGTGCCAGCAGTCCTACAGTGGACAGGGTTGGCGAGCAGTACTTC	CASSPTVDRVGEQYF
NA	NA	TRBV7-2	TRBJ1-4	TGTGCCAGCAGCTCACATGCACCCGCAACTAATGAAAAACTGTTTTTT	CASSSHAPATNEKLFF
few	TRBD1	TRBV10-3	TRBJ1-2	TGTGCCATCAGTGACCGGGGACAGGGGGCATTGGGCTATGGCTACACCTTC	CAISDRGQGALGYGYTF
NA	TRBD2	TRBV5-5	TRBJ2-1	TGTGCCAGCAGCTTCCAGCGGGGGGGTCCTGGGGATGAGCAGTTCTTC	CASSFQRGGPGDEQFF
NA	NA	TRBV7-9	TRBJ2-1	TGTGCCAGCAGCTTGGGGGGGGGCCGGCCCTACAATGAGCAGTTCTTC	CASSLGGGRPYNEQFF
NA	NA	TRBV11-2	TRBJ2-7	TGTGCCAGCAGCCCCTATCGGGACGAGCAGTACTTC	CASSPYRDEQYF
NA	NA	TRBV12-5	TRBJ1-5	TGTGCTAGTGGTTTGGCCCTCTGGGGTAGGGGTACCAATCAGCCCCAGCATTTT	CASGLALWGRGTNQPQHF
NA	NA	TRBV29-1	TRBJ1-5	TGCAGCGTTGGCTCAGTAAATCAGCCCCAGCATTTT	CSVGSVNQPQHF
NA	NA	TRBV28	TRBJ2-4	TGTGCCAGCTCCCCTCAACAGGGAACCAAAAACATTCAGTACTTC	CASSPQQGTKNIQYF
NA	NA	TRBV6-1	TRBJ1-6	TGTGCCAGCAGTGAAGGGACATTTGATAATTCACCCCTCCACTTT	CASSEGTFDNSPLHF
NA	TRBD2	TRBV28	TRBJ2-7	TGTGCCAGCACCCGGGGGCGGGGGGCCTACGAGCAGTACTTC	CASTRGRGAYEQYF
NA	TRBD1	TRBV18	TRBJ2-3	TGTGCCAGCTCACCCGGGACAGGGTCCACAGATACGCAGTATTTT	CASSPGTGSTDTQYF
NA	NA	TRBV28	TRBJ1-5	TGTGCCAGCAGTTTGGACAGTAATCAGCCCCAGCATTTT	CASSLDSNQPQHF
NA	TRBD2	TRBV11-2	TRBJ2-1	TGTGCCAGCATCCCCAGGACTAGCAGTGAGCAGTTCTTC	CASIPRTSSEQFF